The present entry profiles one TCR beta chain with its context. Germline V gene sequence: CDR1 SGHDT, CDR2 YYEEEE. The CDR3 covers 16 residues. V lost 4 bases and J lost 9; bases outside the gene matches: 9. The sample originates from a study of OX40 agonist ivuxolimab in advanced cancers. The repertoire was sequenced with immunoSEQ multiplex PCR; TCRdb's copy has only in-frame clones and lacks some. The sample holds fewer than 65,000 clones; 94% are singletons and the top ten take approximately 19%. V usage is TRBV5-6 and J usage is TRBJ2-1, with 14 bases identical to TRBD2. This receptor was obtained from an adult with an advanced solid tumor such as melanoma, head and neck, liver or kidney cancer. Specimen: CD4+ or CD8+ T cells sorted from blood, collected in a trial of the OX40 agonist ivuxolimab. CDR3 sequence reads: CASSPGTSGRFIEQFF. The CDR3 DNA reads TGTGCCAGCAGCCCAGGGACTAGCGGGAGATTTATTGAGCAGTTCTTC.